This T cell receptor (beta chain) is drawn from a study of beta chain features in type 1 diabetes (dated by TCRdb to 2017 to 2018). In terms of the full investigation: No differences in mean age, gender distribution, total cell number or subset yield were found between patients and healthy donors. Across all samples, roughly 110,000,000 sorted cells were examined, and cell number per subset correlated strongly with RNA yield. In the study, recently diagnosed type 1 diabetes patients and matched healthy donors were compared on the TCRB repertoires of their sorted circulating CD4+ T cell subsets. Regulatory and stem cell-like memory subsets were obtained from only 8 patients and roughly 8 healthy donors, while naive and central memory subsets were obtained from all 30 or so donors.

The CDR3 runs 16 residues from the cysteine to the phenylalanine. Here the CDR3 DNA is all that survives: 48 bases in frame from base 1. V and J are trimmed by 4 bases and 8 bases, and the gene matches miss 15 bases of the junction. In the germline V gene, CDR1 corresponds to SGHRS and CDR2 to YFSETQ. From each donor, a single peripheral blood sample of about 100 mL on average was drawn into heparinised tubes. A BD FACSAria II and a panel including CD45RO, CCR7, CD25, CD127, CD95 and CD27 were used to sort naive, central memory, regulatory and stem cell-like memory CD4+ T cells. Purity was above 95% for every sorted population. Right away, PBMCs were isolated by Lymphoprep density gradient centrifugation and were stained directly, with no culture step. So that batch effects would be minimized, each experiment stained and sorted samples in pairs, pairing one healthy donor with one patient. In its sample, this clone was seen a few times. It has no known antigen specificity. The sample holds no much larger clone one base away, and base qualities are not on file.

The entire isolated RNA was reverse transcribed using the High Capacity cDNA Reverse Transcription Kit, and thus expressed TCRB transcripts were sequenced. Deep immunoSEQ sequencing was performed on naive, central memory and regulatory T cell samples, with an average of around 3.4 million total reads per sample. Sorted cells were lysed in RLT buffer, and RNA was extracted using DNase-treated RNeasy Micro or Mini kits according to cell number. To prevent cross-contamination, each cell subset was processed individually, whereas patient and healthy donor samples were processed jointly. TCRB sequences were amplified from cDNA with the immunoSEQ multiplex PCR, producing 87-bp fragments spanning the CDR3 region. The amplicons were sequenced using the Illumina HiSeq platform. The original methods were these. PCR bias was corrected computationally using synthetic template baselines, and reads within Hamming distance 2 were collapsed, with unmergeable singletons discarded. Reads were aligned against IMGT so that V, D and J genes, CDR3 length and insertions or deletions at six rearrangement sites could be assigned. Within each subset, clonotype counts were normalized to sorted cell number, after which true diversity and Gini coefficients were computed with the tcR R package. Repertoire sharing was quantified using the overlap coefficient calculated on TCRB nucleotide sequences. Drawn from immuneACCESS, this table holds only the in-frame rearrangements with V and J called that TCRdb kept. Clones are partly lost; checked studies trace under half to an unresolved V gene and leave the rest unexplained. D and trimming were read from the DNA, whereas the V and J calls and clone size are those reported in that table. For this sample the table gives 130,000 to 150,000 clones, of which about 8.7% were detected only once. The top ten constitute around 0.63% of the sample.

The research as a whole found: Because cDNA rather than genomic DNA was sequenced, highly expressing activated cells could have been over-represented, although no difference in activation and CD3 levels was found between groups. A moderate but significant shortening of TCRB CDR3 length was observed in type 1 diabetes patients in all four CD4+ subsets. At VDJ recombination sites, patients with type 1 diabetes made fewer insertions and deleted more nucleotides, a pattern implying thymic rearrangement abnormalities. Naive, central memory and regulatory TCRB repertoires appeared to be more alike among patients than among healthy donors. Shorter templates might have been favored by PCR, but patient and control samples were amplified and corrected together, so both groups would have been affected equally by any skew. Because the HLA sub-analyses included only small numbers of individuals, any influence of HLA type on TCRB rearrangement was left unresolved.

The sequence came from a man aged 18-30 years in good health. This chain joins TRBV5-1 to TRBJ2-1; 7 central nucleotides agree with TRBD1. Sequenced: central memory CD4+ T cells from blood. The nucleotide sequence is given as TGCGCCAGCAGCCTATTCACAGGGGCCCCCCCGGATGAGCAGTTCTTC. Its amino acids are CASSLFTGAPPDEQFF.